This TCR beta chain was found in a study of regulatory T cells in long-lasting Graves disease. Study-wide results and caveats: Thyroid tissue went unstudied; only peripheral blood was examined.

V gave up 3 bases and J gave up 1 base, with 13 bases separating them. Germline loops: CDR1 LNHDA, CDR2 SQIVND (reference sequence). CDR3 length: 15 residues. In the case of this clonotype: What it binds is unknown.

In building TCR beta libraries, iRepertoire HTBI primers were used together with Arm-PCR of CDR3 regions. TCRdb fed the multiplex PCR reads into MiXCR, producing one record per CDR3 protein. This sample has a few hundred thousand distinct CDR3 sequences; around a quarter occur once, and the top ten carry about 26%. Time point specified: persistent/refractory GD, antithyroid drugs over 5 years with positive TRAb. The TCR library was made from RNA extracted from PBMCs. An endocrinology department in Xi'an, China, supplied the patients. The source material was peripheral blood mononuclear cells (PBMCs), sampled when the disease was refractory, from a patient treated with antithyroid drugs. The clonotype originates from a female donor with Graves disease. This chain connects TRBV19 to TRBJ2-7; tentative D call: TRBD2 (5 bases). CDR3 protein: CASSMPGKRSYEQYF. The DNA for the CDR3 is TGTGCCAGTAGTATGCCCGGGAAGAGGTCCTACGAGCAGTACTTC. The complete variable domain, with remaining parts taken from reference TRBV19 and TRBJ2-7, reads DGGITQSPKYLFRKEGQNVTLSCEQNLNHDAMYWYRQDPGQGLRLIYYSQIVNDFQKGDIAEGYSVSREKKESFPLTVTSAQKNPTAFYLCASSMPGKRSYEQYFGPGTRLTVT.